This TCR beta chain stems from a study of PD-1 blockade in classical Hodgkin lymphoma. Per germline, CDR1 LGHNA and CDR2 YSLEER. V lost 3 bases and J lost 1, with 12 bases in between. The CDR3 is 16 residues long. With respect to this clone: Its antigen is unknown.

All the patients suffered relapse after autologous stem cell transplantation, and brentuximab vedotin exposure differed. Study conclusions and caveats: It was CD4+ TCR diversity, not CD8+, that rose significantly by C4D1.

Using immunoSEQ multiplex PCR, the repertoire was profiled, and TCRdb retains in-frame clones only, with some absent. The repertoire holds 70,000 to 80,000 clones, with 90% to 95% as singletons. The TCR was taken from a human donor with classical Hodgkin lymphoma. Sequenced material: peripheral blood mononuclear cells (PBMCs), taken at baseline. The genes are TRBV4-3 and TRBJ2-2; D perhaps matches TRBD1 (6 bases). DNA of the CDR3: TGCGCCAGCAGCCAGCAGGGGCAGGGGAACACCGGGGAGCTGTTTTTT. Translated: CASSQQGQGNTGELFF.